One and the same sample provided the 3 T cell receptor beta chains below, sequenced in a study of CD8+ T cells in alopecia areata. The sequencing template was cDNA reverse transcribed from extracted RNA. Using immunoSEQ multiplex PCR, the repertoire was profiled, and TCRdb retains in-frame clones only, with some absent. The table has approximately 100,000 clones, roughly 50% seen once; the top ten hold more than 8%. Sequencing was carried out using CD4+ T cells sorted from blood. The receptors derive from a human donor in good health.

This clone turned up a few times. In DNA, the CDR3 is TGTGCCAGCAGCTTAGCCCTCGCGGGATCGGGCTACACCTTC. Protein product: CASSLALAGSGYTF. The chain recombines TRBV7-9 with TRBJ1-2; D is unresolved. This CDR3 comprises 14 residues. Trimming removed 0 bases at V and 8 bases at J, with 13 bases between. The germline V gene has CDR1 SEHNR and CDR2 FQNEAQ (reference sequence).

The chain uses TRBV5-6 and TRBJ2-4; TRBD1 might be the D (6 bases). The germline V and J ends were trimmed by 4 bases and 13 bases, with 15 bases remaining between them. The germline V gene has CDR1 SGHDT and CDR2 YYEEEE. CDR3 length: 12 amino acids. CDR3 nucleotides: TGTGCCAGCAGCCCCACAGTGGGGGCCCAGTACTTC. Translating it yields CASSPTVGAQYF.

The gene calls are TRBV7-3 and TRBJ1-2, with 7 bases lining up with TRBD1. The ends lost 5 bases at V and 1 base at J; junction bases unmatched: 4. The CDR3 loop spans 14 amino acids. CDR1 and CDR2 (germline): SGHTA, FQGTGA. CDR3 residues: CASSPQGGNYGYTF. The CDR3 coding sequence is TGTGCCAGCAGCCCGCAGGGGGGTAACTATGGCTACACCTTC. The full variable domain, completed using reference TRBV7-3 and TRBJ1-2, is GAGVSQTPSNKVTEKGKYVELRCDPISGHTALYWYRQSLGQGPEFLIYFQGTGAADDSGLPNDRFFAVRPEGSVSTLKIQRTERGDSAVYLCASSPQGGNYGYTFGSGTRLTVV.